What follows are 5 T cell receptor beta chains derived from one specimen sequenced in a study of cytomegalovirus exposure and HLA in healthy donors. PCR employed 60 Vbeta and 13 Jbeta primers. Using immunoSEQ multiplex PCR, the repertoire was profiled, and TCRdb retains in-frame clones only, with some absent. The table has tens of thousands of clones, under 90% seen once. Sequenced sample: PBMCs. Receptor source: a man in his fifties or sixties in good health and CMV-seropositive.

This clone appeared a single time. This rearrangement joins TRBV5-1 to TRBJ1-1; D remains ambiguous. CDR1 SGHRS and CDR2 YFSETQ come from the germline V gene. Trimming stripped 4 bases from V and 0 bases from J, with 7 bases between. The CDR3 extends over 13 amino acids. The CDR3 spells CASSIGVNTEAFF. The CDR3 DNA reads TGCGCCAGCAGCATTGGAGTGAACACTGAAGCTTTCTTT.

J is TRBJ1-2 and V is TRBV6-6, with D possibly TRBD1 on 5 matching bases. With 7 bases removed from V and 5 bases from J, the gap between germline ends came to 23 bases. The germline V gene encodes CDR1 MNHNY and CDR2 SVGAGI (reference sequence). This CDR3 is built from 16 residues. The CDR3 loop is CASIRAVGGIGYGYTF. Here the CDR3 DNA reads TGTGCCAGCATTCGGGCGGTTGGGGGGATCGGGTATGGCTACACCTTC.

With respect to this clone: The sample contains more than one DNA sequence encoding this CDR3. The chain is built from TRBV27 and TRBJ1-2; a possible D gene is TRBD1 (5 bases). The CDR3 is made up of 14 amino acids. Germline CDR1 and CDR2: MNHEY and SMNVEV (reference sequence). Deletions cut 4 bases from V and 4 bases from J, with 13 bases between. The CDR3 nucleotides are TGTGCCAGCAGTTCCCCAGGGCTCAGCTATGGCTACACCTTC. This gives the protein CASSSPGLSYGYTF.

The chain recombines TRBV5-8 with TRBJ1-2; 11 bases line up with TRBD1. The CDR3 runs 14 residues. The trim removed 2 bases at V and 6 bases at J, leaving 3 bases unmatched. Germline CDR1 SGHTS, CDR2 YDEGEE. The CDR3 DNA reads as TGTGCCAGCAGCTTTCTGGGACAGGGGGATGGCTACACCTTC. This gives the protein CASSFLGQGDGYTF.

With regard to this clone: Its ends do not fully match the called genes, so a read error is possible. The rearrangement links TRBV5-1 to TRBJ2-6; possible D gene TRBD1, 6 bases. Germline-derived CDR1 and CDR2 are SGHRS and YFSETQ. The CDR3 extends over 17 amino acids. The CDR3 here is CASSSVTGGSGANGLTF. DNA of the CDR3: TGCGCCAGCAGCTCTGTGACAGGAGGCTCTGGGGCCAACGGCCTGACTTTC. The full variable domain, its missing parts supplied by reference TRBV5-1 and TRBJ2-6, is KAGVTQTPRYLIKTRGQQVTLSCSPISGHRSVSWYQQTPGQGLQFLFEYFSETQRNKGNFPGRFSGRQFSNSRSEMNVSTLELGDSALYLCASSSVTGGSGANGLTFGAGSRLTVL.